This T cell receptor (beta chain) derives from a study of spatial heterogeneity in lung cancer. Background on the study: Raw sequencing reads included, on average, more than eight appearances of each unique TCR and UMI combination.

The table lists this clonotype with a few counts. The library was designed around alpha chains, so this beta chain is a stray read whose abundance carries little weight. Every TCR cDNA molecule bore a unique molecular identifier. TCRdb re-called the 5' RACE reads through MiXCR, storing one row per CDR3 protein. The table includes about 7,800 distinct CDR3 sequences, roughly 8.6% detected once. This CDR3 comprises 14 residues. With 2 bases removed from V and 3 bases from J, the gap between germline ends came to 10 bases. Time point meaning: sample taken at primary tumor resection. Whole RNA was taken from tumor, nontumor lung or frozen PBMC; it was then sequenced unsorted. Samples were donated by 72 untreated early-stage non-small cell lung cancer patients.

The TCR was taken from a male donor with early-stage non-small cell lung cancer. The sample in question was PBMCs, obtained at surgery. This chain uses TRBV23-1 with TRBJ2-5; D might be TRBD1 (6 bases). TRBV23-1 is an ORF, and what it does is uncertain. CDR3 loop: CASSQRQGKETQYF. CDR3 coding DNA: TGCGCCAGCAGTCAACGGCAGGGGAAAGAGACCCAGTACTTC.